These 23 T cell receptor beta chains were all obtained from the same sample, sequenced in a study of cytomegalovirus exposure and HLA in healthy donors. Primers: 60 Vbeta forward and 13 Jbeta reverse. Some clones are missing from TCRdb's copy, which holds only in-frame ones; the method was immunoSEQ multiplex PCR. The sample carries 100,000 or so clones, approximately 81% recorded once. Specimen: PBMCs. The source is a male donor in good health and CMV-seropositive.

The chain combines TRBV13 with TRBJ2-7, with D possibly being TRBD1 (5 bases). Germline assignment: CDR1 PRHDT and CDR2 FYEKMQ (reference sequence). The CDR3 totals 13 residues. V was shortened by 5 bases and J by 3 bases, with 11 bases between the two germline ends. DNA for the CDR3: TGTGCCAGCAGCCCAGCAGGGCTCTACGAGCAGTACTTC. Protein: CASSPAGLYEQYF.

This chain links TRBV9 with TRBJ2-3, with a weak D call TRBD2 (6 bases). V lost 4 bases and J lost 2, with 20 bases in between. Per germline, CDR1 SGDLS and CDR2 YYNGEE. This CDR3 region has 17 residues. CDR3 in DNA: TGTGCCAGCAGCCCCTCTGGGGGGAGAGGGGCCACAGATACGCAGTATTTT. It encodes CASSPSGGRGATDTQYF.

The chain combines TRBV30 with TRBJ1-5, with a tentative D call TRBD1 (6 bases). The V end was cut by 5 bases, the J end by 1 base, with 6 bases between. The CDR3 extends over 12 amino acids. CDR1 is GTSNPN, CDR2 SVGIG, per germline (reference sequence). CDR3 loop: CAWGQSNQPQHF. DNA for the CDR3: TGTGCCTGGGGACAGAGCAATCAGCCCCAGCATTTT.

The chain recombines TRBV29-1 with TRBJ2-7; 9 bases match TRBD1. The junction had 4 bases not matched to a gene; V was cut back by 5 bases and J by 5 bases. Germline-derived CDR1 and CDR2 are SQVTM and ANQGSEA. The CDR3 is made up of 12 amino acids. The CDR3 DNA reads as TGCAGCGTTTGGGGACAGGGCAACGAGCAGTACTTC. Its translation is CSVWGQGNEQYF.

This sequence joins TRBV5-4 and TRBJ1-2; TRBD1 might be the D (5 bases). The CDR3 totals 15 residues. Germline V gene data show CDR1 as SGHNT and CDR2 as YYREEE (reference sequence). Trimming shortened V by 0 bases and J by 0 bases, and 9 bases separated the two germline ends. The CDR3 DNA reads as TGTGCCAGCAGCTTGGGACAGTTTACTAACTATGGCTACACCTTC. Its protein product is CASSLGQFTNYGYTF.

The J gene is TRBJ1-2, the V gene TRBV6-5, with D possibly TRBD1 on 5 matching bases. Trimming took off 0 bases at V and 7 bases at J, with 15 bases between the two ends. The CDR3 totals 15 residues. Germline V gene data show CDR1 as MNHEY and CDR2 as SVGAGI. CDR3 DNA: TGTGCCAGCAGTTACTCGATGGCTGGTCAGGGTGGCTACACCTTC. Translation gives CASSYSMAGQGGYTF.

The chain couples TRBV12-5 to TRBJ2-1, with a tentative D call TRBD2 (5 bases). The V end lost 0 bases, the J end lost 9 bases, and 6 bases lay between the germline ends. This CDR3 region has 12 residues. The germline V gene encodes CDR1 LGHNT and CDR2 FRNRAP. This CDR3 is CASGLVRVEQFF. CDR3 bases: TGTGCTAGTGGTTTGGTGCGGGTTGAGCAGTTCTTC. Combining the CDR3 with reference TRBV12-5 and TRBJ2-1 gives the whole variable domain DARVTQTPRHKVTEMGQEVTMRCQPILGHNTVFWYRQTMMQGLELLAYFRNRAPLDDSGMPKDRFSAEMPDATLATLKIQPSEPRDSAVYFCASGLVRVEQFFGPGTRLTVL.

This clone has just one count. The rearrangement links TRBV5-8 to TRBJ1-1, with D unresolved. V was pared by 0 bases and J by 0 bases, with 9 bases between. Germline assignment: CDR1 SGHTS and CDR2 YDEGEE. This CDR3 spans 15 amino acids. Here the CDR3 DNA reads TGTGCCAGCAGCTTGGTTAGACTTATGAACACTGAAGCTTTCTTT. Its translation is CASSLVRLMNTEAFF.

This chain joins TRBV5-1 and TRBJ2-5, with 10 bases lining up with TRBD1. The CDR3 runs 14 residues. After removal of 0 bases from V and 5 bases from J, the junction contained 1 base not matched to a gene. The V gene's germline CDR1 is SGHRS and CDR2 YFSETQ. The CDR3 DNA sequence: TGCGCCAGCAGCTTGGCGGGACAGGGGGAGACCCAGTACTTC. Its translation is CASSLAGQGETQYF.

This clone showed up just once. V usage is TRBV7-8 and J usage is TRBJ1-1; 9 nucleotides line up with TRBD1. This CDR3 comprises 14 residues. V dropped 0 bases and J dropped 8; count of bases not matched to a gene: 4. From germline, CDR1 is SGHVS and CDR2 FQNEAQ. The CDR3 here is CASSLATGGLEAFF. In DNA form, the CDR3 reads TGTGCCAGCAGCTTAGCAACAGGGGGCCTGGAAGCTTTCTTT.

The chain has TRBV11-2 and TRBJ2-7; D may be TRBD2 (5 bases). Germline V CDR1 and CDR2: SGHAT, FQNNGV. V gave up 2 bases and J gave up 7 bases, with 15 bases separating them. The CDR3 has 14 amino acids. The CDR3 loop reads CASSLTDPSGEQYF. The DNA of the CDR3 is TGTGCCAGCAGCTTAACGGACCCTTCGGGAGAGCAGTACTTC.

The V gene is TRBV2, the J gene TRBJ2-3; D remains ambiguous. CDR3 size: 14 residues. V lost 11 bases, J lost 0 bases, and 15 bases lay in between. Germline V lookup: CDR1 SNHLY, CDR2 FYNNEI. The CDR3 sequence: CALNGPQSTDTQYF. As DNA, the CDR3 is TGTGCCTTAAATGGGCCCCAAAGCACAGATACGCAGTATTTT.

This sequence joins TRBV27 and TRBJ2-7; the D gene is possibly TRBD1 (6 bases). The CDR3 length is 14 residues. The germline gives CDR1 MNHEY, CDR2 SMNVEV (reference sequence). V lost 3 bases, J lost 6 bases, and 15 bases lay in between. CDR3 amino acids: CASSLGQGIGEQYF. CDR3 sequence (DNA): TGTGCCAGCAGTTTGGGGCAGGGGATCGGCGAGCAGTACTTC.

As concerns this clone: Different DNA sequences within this sample yield the same CDR3. The chain employs TRBV30 and TRBJ1-2, with a tentative D call TRBD1 (5 bases). Between the trimmed V and J ends, which lost 3 bases and 3 bases, there was a span of 11 bases. The germline CDR1 and CDR2 sequences are GTSNPN and SVGIG (reference sequence). The CDR3 spans 13 residues. The CDR3 loop is CAWSQQVHYGYTF. The DNA for the CDR3 is TGTGCCTGGAGCCAACAGGTACACTATGGCTACACCTTC.

The J gene is TRBJ2-7, the V gene TRBV30; 9 positions match TRBD2. V trimming: 2 bases; J trimming: 6 bases; junction bases outside the gene matches: 8. The CDR3 runs 14 residues. Germline assignment: CDR1 GTSNPN and CDR2 SVGIG (reference sequence). The CDR3 spells CAWSSGSGGSEQYF. CDR3 DNA sequence: TGTGCCTGGAGTTCGGGTAGCGGGGGCAGCGAGCAGTACTTC.

The chain recombines TRBV7-3 with TRBJ1-3, with D hard to call. Trimming stripped 1 base from V and 2 bases from J, with 12 bases between. Germline assignment: CDR1 SGHTA and CDR2 FQGTGA. This CDR3 contains 16 residues. The CDR3 bases are TGTGCCAGCAGCTTAAATACGGGAGGGACTGGAAACACCATATATTTT. It encodes CASSLNTGGTGNTIYF. Full variable domain (remainder filled in from reference TRBV7-3 and TRBJ1-3): GAGVSQTPSNKVTEKGKYVELRCDPISGHTALYWYRQSLGQGPEFLIYFQGTGAADDSGLPNDRFFAVRPEGSVSTLKIQRTERGDSAVYLCASSLNTGGTGNTIYFGEGSWLTVV.

V is TRBV10-3 and J is TRBJ2-4; a weak D match, TRBD1 (5 bases). The germline V gene encodes CDR1 ENHRY and CDR2 SYGVKD. The V and J ends lost 0 bases and 1 base respectively, with 13 bases between them. The CDR3 spans 17 residues. The CDR3: CAISESARVGAKNIQYF. DNA for the CDR3: TGTGCCATCAGTGAGTCGGCCAGGGTGGGGGCCAAAAACATTCAGTACTTC.

The table lists this clone with a few counts. The J gene is TRBJ2-1, the V gene TRBV6-4; 10 bases align to TRBD2. CDR1 MRHNA and CDR2 SNTAGT come from the germline V gene. V lost 3 bases, J lost 8 bases, and 7 bases stayed unmatched. This CDR3 has 15 amino acids. For the CDR3, the DNA is TGTGCCAGCAGTGAGAGCGGGGGGGCTGCAGATGAGCAGTTCTTC. This encodes CASSESGGAADEQFF.

This clone appeared a few times. The V and J genes are TRBV6-1 and TRBJ1-4; no definite D call. This CDR3 is built from 14 residues. Germline lookup yields CDR1 MNHNS and CDR2 SASEGT. V gave up 3 bases and J gave up 5 bases, with 10 bases separating them. CDR3 residues: CASSEGGGNEKLFF. CDR3 DNA sequence: TGTGCCAGCAGTGAGGGCGGAGGAAATGAAAAACTGTTTTTT.

This chain joins TRBV9 and TRBJ2-3; TRBD1 might be the D (6 bases). This CDR3 is built from 15 residues. Germline CDR1 and CDR2: SGDLS and YYNGEE. Trimming cost V 0 bases and J 2 bases, with 10 bases left between them. The CDR3 sequence is CASSVVKGDTDTQYF. CDR3 coding DNA: TGTGCCAGCAGCGTAGTGAAGGGGGACACAGATACGCAGTATTTT.

This chain joins TRBV9 and TRBJ1-1; a possible D gene is TRBD1 (5 bases). The germline V gene has CDR1 SGDLS and CDR2 YYNGEE. The CDR3 has 13 residues. V lost 7 bases and J lost 0, with 10 bases in between. As DNA, the CDR3 is TGTGCCAGCGGGGGGGGGATGAACACTGAAGCTTTCTTT. Its translation is CASGGGMNTEAFF.

CDR3 nucleotide sequence: TGTGCCTGGAGTTCAGGACAGGGGGCAGTCGGGGAGCTGTTTTTT. Amino acid sequence: CAWSSGQGAVGELFF. The chain uses TRBV30 and TRBJ2-2, with 11 bases that match TRBD1. The CDR3 sequence is 15 residues long. J gave up 7 bases and V 2 bases, and 6 bases lay outside the gene matches. CDR1 is GTSNPN, CDR2 SVGIG, per germline (reference sequence). Full variable domain (outside the CDR3, taken from reference TRBV30 and TRBJ2-2): SQTIHQWPATLVQPVGSPLSLECTVEGTSNPNLYWYRQAAGRGLQLLFYSVGIGQISSEVPQNLSASRPQDRQFILSSKKLLLSDSGFYLCAWSSGQGAVGELFFGEGSRLTVL.

The chain carries TRBV9 and TRBJ2-1, with TRBD2 matching over 7 bases. This CDR3 has 13 amino acids. CDR1 is SGDLS and CDR2 is YYNGEE in the germline V gene. V trimming: 0 bases; J trimming: 9 bases; junction bases outside the gene matches: 3. This CDR3 reads CASSVAGRAEQFF. CDR3 nucleotides: TGTGCCAGCAGCGTAGCGGGGAGGGCTGAGCAGTTCTTC.